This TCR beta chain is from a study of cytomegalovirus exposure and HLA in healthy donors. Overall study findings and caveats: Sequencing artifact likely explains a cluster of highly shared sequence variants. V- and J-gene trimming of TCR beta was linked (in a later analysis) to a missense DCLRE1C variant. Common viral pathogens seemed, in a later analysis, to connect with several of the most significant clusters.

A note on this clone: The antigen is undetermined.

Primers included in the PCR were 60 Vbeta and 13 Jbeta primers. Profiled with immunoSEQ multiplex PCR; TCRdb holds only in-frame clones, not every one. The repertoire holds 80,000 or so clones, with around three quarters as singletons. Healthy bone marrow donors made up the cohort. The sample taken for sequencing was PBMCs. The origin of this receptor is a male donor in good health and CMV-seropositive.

CDR3 coding DNA: TGTGCCAGTAGTGGCACATTCTCGGGAGGAACTGAAGCTTTCTTT. This translates into CASSGTFSGGTEAFF. The chain uses TRBV19 and TRBJ1-1, with D unclear. Germline V lookup: CDR1 LNHDA, CDR2 SQIVND (reference sequence). CDR3 length: 15 amino acids. Trimming removed 5 bases at V and 5 bases at J, with 18 bases between.